Below, 15 T cell receptor beta chains from the same sample are listed, as sequenced in a study of PD-L1 blockade in urothelial cancer. Using immunoSEQ multiplex PCR, the repertoire was profiled, and TCRdb retains in-frame clones only, with some absent. The sample holds tens of thousands of clones, approximately 86% seen once. Described time point: peripheral blood 6 weeks after treatment start. The material sequenced was PBMCs, taken around atezolizumab (anti-PD-L1) treatment. The source of these receptors is a man between 60 and 75 years old with urothelial cancer.

This clone was found a few times. This chain joins TRBV5-1 and TRBJ1-3; 9 bases are a match to TRBD1. Losses at the gene ends were 2 bases for V and 2 bases for J; bases not matched to a gene: 2. Germline V gene sequence: CDR1 SGHRS, CDR2 YFSETQ. The CDR3 contains 15 residues. CDR3 coding DNA: TGCGCCAGCAGCTTACAGGGGGCGGCTGGAAACACCATATATTTT. It translates to CASSLQGAAGNTIYF.

The rearrangement joins TRBV6-4 to TRBJ2-2, with D tentatively TRBD1 (5 bases). The length of the CDR3 is 15 residues. CDR1 MRHNA and CDR2 SNTAGT come from the germline V gene. Trimming pared 2 bases from V and 3 bases from J, leaving 10 bases between. For the CDR3, the DNA is TGTGCCAGCAGTGACCGCGGACAAGACACCGGGGAGCTGTTTTTT. This translates into CASSDRGQDTGELFF.

This chain joins TRBV9 and TRBJ2-1; the match to TRBD2 covers 8 bases. V lost 3 bases to trimming and J lost 4 bases; unmatched junction nucleotides: 18. Germline-derived CDR1 and CDR2 are SGDLS and YYNGEE. This CDR3 region has 19 residues. The CDR3 protein is CASSAGRGRGLAQYNEQFF. DNA for the CDR3: TGTGCCAGCAGCGCCGGGCGGGGGAGAGGACTAGCCCAATACAATGAGCAGTTCTTC. Looking up the rest from reference TRBV9 and TRBJ2-1 gives the full variable domain: DSGVTQTPKHLITATGQRVTLRCSPRSGDLSVYWYQQSLDQGLQFLIQYYNGEERAKGNILERFSAQQFPDLHSELNLSSLELGDSALYFCASSAGRGRGLAQYNEQFFGPGTRLTVL.

V usage is TRBV6-1 and J usage is TRBJ1-6; the match to TRBD1 covers 7 bases. Germline CDR1 MNHNS, CDR2 SASEGT. The J segment lost 14 bases and the V segment lost 2 bases, leaving 6 bases of the junction unmatched. CDR3 length equals 13 residues. The CDR3 protein is CASSEQNRGTLHF. CDR3 in DNA: TGTGCCAGCAGTGAACAGAACAGGGGCACCCTCCACTTT.

This clone appeared a single time. This chain uses TRBV30 with TRBJ2-7; D is undetermined. V lost 1 base to trimming and J lost 2 bases, with 9 bases between them. Germline CDR1 and CDR2: GTSNPN and SVGIG (reference sequence). This CDR3 region has 13 residues. This CDR3 is CAWSGQATYEQYF. CDR3 in DNA: TGTGCCTGGAGTGGTCAGGCGACCTACGAGCAGTACTTC.

The chain couples TRBV4-3 to TRBJ1-3; D might be TRBD1 (5 bases). Germline V gives CDR1 LGHNA, CDR2 YSLEER. The CDR3 has 16 residues. The ends were cut back, 4 bases at V and 0 bases at J, with 13 bases in the middle. DNA for the CDR3: TGCGCCAGCAGCCCTTTGGGGGGGGGCTCTGGAAACACCATATATTTT. It specifies CASSPLGGGSGNTIYF.

In its sample, this clone was seen once. The rearrangement uses TRBV5-1 and TRBJ1-2; 8 bases map to TRBD1. The V segment lost 0 bases and the J segment 5 bases; nucleotides outside the gene matches: 6. This CDR3 has 15 residues. Germline CDR1 SGHRS, CDR2 YFSETQ. The CDR3 bases are TGCGCCAGCAGCTTGGTAGCAGGGGGCGAGTATGGCTACACCTTC. Residues: CASSLVAGGEYGYTF. The complete variable domain, with remaining parts taken from reference TRBV5-1 and TRBJ1-2, reads KAGVTQTPRYLIKTRGQQVTLSCSPISGHRSVSWYQQTPGQGLQFLFEYFSETQRNKGNFPGRFSGRQFSNSRSEMNVSTLELGDSALYLCASSLVAGGEYGYTFGSGTRLTVV.

The chain employs TRBV5-4 and TRBJ1-2, with D possibly being TRBD1 (5 bases). This CDR3 is built from 14 residues. V gave up 0 bases and J gave up 7 bases, with 13 bases separating them. CDR1 and CDR2 (germline): SGHNT, YYREEE (reference sequence). The CDR3 spells CASSLVSGAVGYTF. The CDR3 DNA follows: TGTGCCAGCAGCTTGGTGAGTGGGGCAGTTGGCTACACCTTC. The full variable domain, with the rest looked up from reference TRBV5-4 and TRBJ1-2, is ETGVTQSPTHLIKTRGQQVTLRCSSQSGHNTVSWYQQALGQGPQFIFQYYREEENGRGNFPPRFSGLQFPNYSSELNVNALELDDSALYLCASSLVSGAVGYTFGSGTRLTVV.

The count of this clone is one. This chain joins TRBV6-1 and TRBJ1-1; D call uncertain. In germline, CDR1 is MNHNS, CDR2 SASEGT. The CDR3 has 14 amino acids. Trimming pared 2 bases from V and 1 base from J, leaving 8 bases between. CDR3 nucleotide sequence: TGTGCCAGCAGTGAATCCTCTACGAACACTGAAGCTTTCTTT. It codes for CASSESSTNTEAFF.

The chain employs TRBV20-1 and TRBJ1-2; the D is unclear. Deletions cut 6 bases from V and 6 bases from J, with 11 bases between. The germline CDR1 and CDR2 sequences are DFQATT and SNEGSKA (reference sequence). The CDR3 consists of 11 residues. The CDR3 sequence is CSAGRANGYTF. DNA of the CDR3: TGCAGTGCAGGGCGGGCTAATGGCTACACCTTC.

J is TRBJ2-1 and V is TRBV19, with TRBD1 matching over 8 bases. J lost 2 bases, V lost 5 bases, and 5 bases had no gene match. The V gene's germline CDR1 is LNHDA and CDR2 SQIVND (reference sequence). The CDR3 is made up of 15 amino acids. Written as DNA, the CDR3 is TGTGCCAGTAGTTTCGGACAGGGTACCTACAATGAGCAGTTCTTC. Protein sequence: CASSFGQGTYNEQFF.

The J gene is TRBJ1-4, the V gene TRBV6-5; 9 bases are shared with TRBD1. This CDR3 has 14 amino acids. The V gene end was trimmed by 5 bases and the J gene end by 7 bases; junction bases not matched to a gene: 5. Germline V gene sequence: CDR1 MNHEY, CDR2 SVGAGI. The CDR3 DNA reads TGTGCCAGCAGTGAGGGACAGGGAGGTGAAAAACTGTTTTTT. It yields the protein CASSEGQGGEKLFF.

The chain uses TRBV6-5 and TRBJ2-7; D perhaps matches TRBD1 (5 bases). V gave up 6 bases and J gave up 1 base, with 16 bases separating them. The CDR3 contains 15 residues. Germline values: CDR1 MNHEY, CDR2 SVGAGI. The CDR3 spells CASRKRQSYSYEQYF. The CDR3 coding sequence is TGTGCCAGCAGAAAAAGACAGTCCTATTCCTACGAGCAGTACTTC.

The chain is built from TRBV7-8 and TRBJ1-2, with TRBD1 matching 9 bases. Germline V lookup: CDR1 SGHVS, CDR2 FQNEAQ. The CDR3 covers 15 residues. V gave up 0 bases and J gave up 3 bases; unmatched junction bases: 2. The CDR3 bases are TGTGCCAGCAGCTTAGCGGGACAGGGTGACTATGGCTACACCTTC. This sequence encodes CASSLAGQGDYGYTF.

This chain connects TRBV11-2 to TRBJ2-6, with D tentatively TRBD2 (5 bases). Per germline, CDR1 SGHAT and CDR2 FQNNGV. V was pared by 1 base and J by 2 bases, with 6 bases between. The CDR3 has 15 residues. CDR3 bases: TGTGCCAGCAGCTTAGCGGGAACTGGGGCCAACGTCCTGACTTTC. Amino acid sequence: CASSLAGTGANVLTF.